This record concerns one TCR beta chain sequence. The specificity of this receptor is unknown. Nothing much larger sits one base from this clone, and base qualities are not available. The treatment or condition label, as the study defines it: 10-day PBMC culture with coronavirus spike peptide pools or control peptides (ViraFEST assay). The ViraFEST assay, used in the study, expanded antigen-specific T cells with peptide pools and then identified the expanded clonotypes through TCR sequencing. The positive SARS-CoV-2 PCR tests of the convalescent patients were dated from March to December 2020, before the Alpha, Beta and Delta variants emerged in the United States. Each well held some 2 million PBMCs cultured with around 10 ug/ml peptide pools in IMDM containing 5% human AB serum and about 10 IU/ml IL-2. Half of the culture medium was replaced with fresh IL-2-containing medium on days 3 and 7. CD4+ T cells were isolated after approximately eleven days of culture through negative selection using the EasySep CD4+ T cell isolation kit. Ficoll-Paque Plus gradient centrifugation was used to isolate PBMCs from whole blood, and the isolated PBMCs were then either used fresh or cryopreserved at -140C. Each culture condition was generally run in triplicate wells.

Libraries were built with PCR. DNA from cultured CD4+ T cells underwent TCR sequencing with the Oncomine TCR Beta short-read assay at the Johns Hopkins FTIC core. Genomic DNA was extracted from the cultured CD4+ T cells with the QIAamp micro DNA kit. Oncomine TCR Beta libraries from cultured CD4+ T cells were pooled using unique dual indexes and sequenced on an Illumina iSeq 100. For the original study's pipeline: Non-productive sequences were removed, and CDR3s that did not start with C, did not end with F or W, or were shorter than 7 amino acids were discarded. Antigen-specific clonotypes were identified using the MANAFEST web application through comparison of peptide-stimulated wells with reference and other culture wells. An FDR below 0.05, an odds ratio above 5, and a productive frequency above 0.1% in at least two of three replicate wells were required for clones to be considered positive. Cross-reactive clonotypes were defined as significantly expanded in both SARS-CoV-2 spike wells and at least one common cold coronavirus spike condition. Using R version 3.6.1, CDR3 homology was evaluated through Levenshtein distances (stringdist) along with unrooted phylogenetic trees (ape). The raw public reads went through TCRdb reprocessing: fastp at Q25, MiXCR clone calling, in-frame beta chains kept. One record per CDR3 amino acid sequence lists the most common genes and DNA. These V and J calls derive from TCRdb rather than the authors' analysis. This sample lists approximately 18,000 distinct CDR3 sequences; 46% were detected once. Approximately 2.9% of the sample goes to the ten largest clones.

This sample is drawn from a study of vaccination and CD4 T cells after COVID-19 (dated by TCRdb to the early 2020s). With respect to the entire study: Every convalescent patient had a positive nasal swab PCR test for SARS-CoV-2, with mild disease in several patients and severe disease in one. Post-COVID blood samples from convalescent patients were collected a median of roughly 100 days after diagnosis, with a range of roughly 35 to 180 days. Post-vaccine blood samples were taken a median of approximately 70 days after the second vaccine dose, with a range of about 13 to 250 days. Culture stimuli were overlapping spike peptide pools from SARS-CoV-2 and from the common cold coronaviruses HCoV-NL63, HCoV-OC43 and HCoV-229E. As controls, cultures received a CEFX viral epitope pool (the positive control), an HIV-1 Nef peptide pool (the negative control), or no peptide at all. Two doses of either the Pfizer-BioNTech BNT162b2 vaccine (n=8) or the Moderna mRNA-1273 vaccine (n=2) were administered to participants. In approximately ten COVID-19 convalescent patients and a few infection-naive healthy vaccine recipients, the spike-specific CD4+ TCR repertoire before mRNA vaccination was compared with the repertoire after mRNA vaccination. The convalescent cohort included six males and four females, with two Hispanic individuals, seven Caucasians, two Asians and one multiracial person.

The germline ends are 7 bases apart after V is trimmed by 4 bases and J by 6 bases. From the cysteine through the phenylalanine, the CDR3 covers 12 amino acids. Solely the CDR3 DNA is kept, with 36 bases framed from the first base. The germline V gene encodes CDR1 MDHEN and CDR2 SYDVKM. General findings and caveats noted by the study authors: In convalescent patients, a median roughly 86% of post-vaccine SARS-CoV-2-reactive clones were detected only after vaccination, suggesting vaccine-specific priming. Of the vaccine-specific clones found in convalescent patients, nearly all (304 of 307) were mono-reactive for SARS-CoV-2 spike instead of being cross-reactive with common cold coronaviruses. Although the median number of SARS-CoV-2-reactive clonotypes went up from roughly 22 after infection to 35 to 40 after vaccination, the increase was not significant. The number of convalescent patients in the study was relatively small, and the study did not examine early timepoints following natural infection.

Source: CD4+ T cells from blood, cultured in vitro, taken after SARS-CoV-2 vaccination. The sequence is built from TRBV28 and TRBJ2-1; no D gene is confidently identified. The clonotype comes from a human donor who had recovered from COVID-19. The DNA is as follows: TGTGCCAGCAGTTCGGGCGGCAATGAGCAGTTCTTC. Its translation reads: CASSSGGNEQFF. Reference TRBV28 and TRBJ2-1 proteins supply the regions before and after the CDR3; the full variable domain is: DVKVTQSSRYLVKRTGEKVFLECVQDMDHENMFWYRQDPGLGLRLIYFSYDVKMKEKGDIPEGYSVSREKKERFSLILESASTNQTSMYLCASSSGGNEQFFGPGTRLTVL.